These 2 T cell receptor beta chains were sequenced from one sample in a study of T cells expressing NK-cell markers. From its re-call of the 5' RACE reads, TCRdb lists each CDR3 protein once, without DNA. The sample's table shows over 120,000 distinct CDR3 sequences. Material: blood T cells: a sorted CD56 or NKG2C T cell subset, CD4+ or CD8+ T cells, or bulk PBMC T cells (not recorded which). These receptors were obtained from a young man in good health.

This chain connects TRBV20-1 to TRBJ2-1; the TCRdb call, TRBD2, lacks DNA for checking. The CDR3 totals 16 residues. Germline V gene sequence: CDR1 DFQATT, CDR2 SNEGSKA (reference sequence). CDR3 sequence: CSASRASGEPYNEQFF.

The chain has TRBV7-8 and TRBJ2-1; without DNA, the TCRdb call of TRBD2 cannot be checked. The CDR3 covers 16 residues. Germline loops: CDR1 SGHVS, CDR2 FQNEAQ. The CDR3 here is CASSLVGTGFYNEQFF.